The clone carrying this TCR beta chain was seen only a few times. Recruitment covered 25 or so US areas and drew participants whose ages spanned about 18 to 100 years. Recovered participants had two consecutive negative NP/OP PCR tests, healthcare professional clearance, or symptom resolution. This specimen belongs to a study of blood T cell repertoires in COVID-19. For the study at large: Spain, Italy and the United States supplied samples that represented acute and convalescent COVID-19.

Per the study methods: Amplification with reference gene primers provided the estimates of nucleated cell counts. TCRdb's copy holds only in-frame clones and misses some; the assay was immunoSEQ multiplex PCR. V and J calls and clone size are those listed in that table; D and trimming were worked out from the DNA. Found here are approximately 440,000 clones, 75% to 90% of them singletons; the top ten hold under 0.85%. The CDR3 is 16 amino acids. Germline loops: CDR1 SGHRS, CDR2 YFSETQ. The V and J ends lost 0 bases and 7 bases respectively, with 19 bases between them. This sequence was found in a woman aged 18-29 years who had recovered from COVID-19. Sequencing input: PBMCs or T cells enriched from blood (not recorded which). The chain employs TRBV5-1 and TRBJ2-5; possibly TRBD2 for D (5 bases). In DNA form, the CDR3 reads TGCGCCAGCAGCTTGGTGGCTAGCTCCCCTGGTCGGACCCAGTACTTC. Translation gives CASSLVASSPGRTQYF.